The T cell receptor beta chain described here comes from a study of T-cell reconstitution after alpha-beta-depleted transplantation in children listed by TCRdb under 2016. Background for the entire study: T-cell immune reconstitution after TCRalphabeta/CD19-depleted allogeneic hematopoietic cell transplantation in children was quantitatively tracked in the study by means of TCR repertoire profiling.

The germline V gene (reference sequence) yields LGHDT for CDR1 and YNNKEL for CDR2. The CDR3 has 13 amino acids, counting the end cysteine and phenylalanine. Of all the DNA, just the CDR3 is kept, 39 bases in frame from base 1. The method was PCR. The run used an Illumina HiSeq 2500. TCR libraries were prepared with molecular barcoding, using unique molecular identifiers to normalize TCRbeta repertoire quantification. The public reads were run again by TCRdb, first through fastp at Q25 and then through MiXCR, and only productive beta chains were kept. Each record represents a unique CDR3 protein, reported with the most common genes and DNA among its rows. This sample has 500,000 to 600,000 distinct CDR3 sequences in its table, and around 16% of those were observed once. Of the sample, approximately 3% is held by the ten largest clones. This clonotype appeared a few times. It has no known antigen specificity. The junction does not match germline at one end; this may be a read error.

The V and J segments used are TRBV3-1 and TRBJ2-7, and the D gene may be TRBD1, 6 bases matching. The TCR was taken from a human donor who donated a stem cell graft to a child with acute lymphoblastic leukemia. Sequenced material: PBMCs from the stem cell graft donor, taken from the stem cell graft. The CDR3 loop reads CASSHTPRGGSHF. The DNA is as follows: TGTGCCAGCAGCCACACCCCCAGGGGCGGGTCGCACTTC.